This T cell receptor beta chain was sequenced for a study of response to subunit inactivated influenza vaccine (dated 2018 in TCRdb). Describing the broader study: Deep quantitative T cell receptor repertoire profiling was used in the study to track responses to a trivalent subunit inactivated influenza vaccine. Study-wide conclusions, independent of this receptor: The authors suggested that each seasonal influenza vaccination may recruit only a limited number of new T cells.

On this clonotype itself: This receptor's antigen is unknown. Within one base of it there is no much larger clone, and no base qualities were kept.

The CDR3 starts with the cysteine, ends with the phenylalanine, and has 15 residues. This entry keeps only the CDR3 DNA: 45 bases, framed from base 1. Trimming costs V 4 bases and J 1 base, and their ends lie 14 bases apart. The germline V gene provides CDR1 SGHRS and CDR2 YFSETQ. Receptor libraries were prepared by RT-PCR. The listed sequencing device is Illumina HiSeq 2500. The public reads were reanalyzed by TCRdb: fastp trimming at Q25, MiXCR alignment, in-frame beta chains only. Rows are unified per CDR3 protein, each entry keeping the most common DNA and genes. Present in this sample are hundreds of thousands of distinct CDR3 sequences, 25% of which were seen just once. In total, the top ten clones hold approximately 1.9% of the sample.

This TCR was recovered from a man aged 50 or older who received an inactivated influenza vaccine. Donor details come from another sample of the same person, matched by shared clones. The sequence joins TRBV5-1 to TRBJ2-5, with TRBD2 as a weak D call on 6 bases. The sequenced sample was CD4+ T cells sorted from PBMCs, obtained around 5 days after vaccination. CDR3 reads: CASSEGTLIQETQYF. The DNA sequence is given as TGCGCCAGCAGCGAAGGGACTTTGATCCAAGAGACCCAGTACTTC.